Following are 27 T cell receptor beta chains from one sample sequenced in a study of radiotherapy plus CTLA-4 blockade in lung cancer. Only in-frame clones appear in the TCRdb table, and some are missing; sequencing was by immunoSEQ multiplex PCR. The sample consists of 75,000 to 95,000 clones, roughly 80% of them appearing once. The sample was peripheral blood, taken from a patient treated with radiotherapy plus ipilimumab. The receptors were gathered from a human donor with non-small cell lung cancer that progressed on radiotherapy plus ipilimumab.

This clone was counted between two and nine times. This sequence joins TRBV25-1 and TRBJ1-1; D uncertain. Trimming removed 3 bases at V and 10 bases at J, with 9 bases between. This CDR3 has 11 amino acids. Germline CDR1 and CDR2: MGHDK and SYGVNS. CDR3 sequence reads: CASSEGSGAFF. The CDR3 coding sequence is TGTGCCAGCAGTGAGGGGTCGGGAGCTTTCTTT.

V usage is TRBV28 and J usage is TRBJ2-2; D is possibly TRBD1 (5 bases). Germline CDR1 is MDHEN and CDR2 is SYDVKM. Trimming pared 6 bases from V and 3 bases from J, leaving 14 bases between. The CDR3 is 15 amino acids. DNA for the CDR3: TGTGCCAGCAGACCTCAGGGTTTGGACACCGGGGAGCTGTTTTTT. Amino acids: CASRPQGLDTGELFF.

This chain joins TRBV10-3 and TRBJ1-4, with D possibly TRBD1 on 5 matching bases. Trimming removed 4 bases from V and 4 bases from J, with 7 bases in between. This CDR3 is built from 13 residues. Germline V gene lookup returns CDR1 ENHRY and CDR2 SYGVKD. DNA for the CDR3: TGTGCCATCAGTGTGGACAATAATGAAAAACTGTTTTTT. Its protein product is CAISVDNNEKLFF.

In nucleotides, the CDR3 is TGTGCCAGCAGCACCGGGACTAGCTTTACAGATACGCAGTATTTT. Residues: CASSTGTSFTDTQYF. The J gene is TRBJ2-3, the V gene TRBV9; TRBD2 agrees at 9 bases. The germline V gene has CDR1 SGDLS and CDR2 YYNGEE. Losses at the gene ends were 4 bases for V and 3 bases for J; bases not matched to a gene: 6. The CDR3 sequence is 15 residues long.

The chain links TRBV30 to TRBJ2-7; possible D gene TRBD1, 6 bases. The V gene lost 1 base and the J gene lost 0 bases, with 7 bases spanning the gap. Germline lookup yields CDR1 GTSNPN and CDR2 SVGIG (reference sequence). The CDR3 length is 13 residues. The CDR3 DNA reads as TGTGCCTGGAGTGAGGGGGACTCCTACGAGCAGTACTTC. Translating it yields CAWSEGDSYEQYF.

The rearrangement joins TRBV15 to TRBJ2-3, with D unresolved. The CDR3 totals 14 residues. Germline V gene sequence: CDR1 LNHNV, CDR2 YYDKDF (reference sequence). V lost 0 bases and J 4 bases, leaving 8 bases between the germline ends. Written as DNA, the CDR3 is TGTGCCACCAGCAGAGACTCCTATGCAGATACGCAGTATTTT. This codes for CATSRDSYADTQYF.

The chain uses TRBV5-1 and TRBJ2-4, with no clear D. The V end lost 0 bases, the J end lost 4 bases, and 11 bases lay between the germline ends. The CDR3 sequence is 15 residues long. CDR1 and CDR2 from the germline V gene are SGHRS and YFSETQ. Written as DNA, the CDR3 is TGCGCCAGCAGCTTGGGGCCGACCGTGAAAAACATTCAGTACTTC. Amino acid sequence: CASSLGPTVKNIQYF.

The J gene is TRBJ2-3, the V gene TRBV7-2; weak D call: TRBD2 (6 bases). V dropped 3 bases and J dropped 2 bases, with 12 bases sitting between them. CDR3 length equals 15 residues. Germline V lookup: CDR1 SGHTA, CDR2 FQGNSA. The CDR3 reads CASSFGLTPTDTQYF. Here the CDR3 DNA reads TGTGCCAGCAGCTTTGGACTAACTCCCACAGATACGCAGTATTTT.

V is TRBV2 and J is TRBJ2-5; D may be TRBD1 (6 bases). V was trimmed by 7 bases and J by 0 bases, leaving 9 bases between them. The germline gives CDR1 SNHLY, CDR2 FYNNEI. The CDR3 has 13 amino acids. The CDR3 loop is CASNRDNQETQYF. In nucleotides, the CDR3 is TGTGCCAGCAATCGGGACAACCAAGAGACCCAGTACTTC.

The chain employs TRBV4-1 and TRBJ2-6, with D tentatively TRBD1 (5 bases). The CDR3 sequence is 16 residues long. Germline V CDR1 and CDR2: MGHRA, YSYEKL. V was pared by 0 bases and J by 0 bases, with 6 bases between. The CDR3 spells CASSQDDSSGANVLTF. CDR3 DNA: TGCGCCAGCAGCCAAGATGACAGCTCTGGGGCCAACGTCCTGACTTTC.

The rearrangement uses TRBV6-1 and TRBJ1-5; 7 nucleotides match TRBD1. The V gene's germline CDR1 is MNHNS and CDR2 SASEGT. V dropped 6 bases and J dropped 5; count of bases not matched to a gene: 4. This CDR3 region has 13 residues. CDR3 DNA: TGTGCCAGCAGAAGACAGGGTGATCAGCCCCAGCATTTT. It yields the protein CASRRQGDQPQHF.

DNA of the CDR3: TGTGCCAGCAGTGACCCACAGGGTTATGGCTACACCTTC. The encoded protein is CASSDPQGYGYTF. The gene calls are TRBV25-1 and TRBJ1-2, with D perhaps TRBD1 (6 bases). The CDR3 sequence is 13 residues long. Trimming removed 3 bases from V and 5 bases from J, with 10 bases in between. CDR1 is MGHDK and CDR2 is SYGVNS in the germline V gene.

This clone was picked up one time. V is TRBV27 and J is TRBJ2-1, with no clear D. CDR1 MNHEY and CDR2 SMNVEV come from the germline V gene (reference sequence). The CDR3 has 13 amino acids. Trimming cost V 8 bases and J 1 base, with 9 bases left between them. The CDR3 region has the DNA TGTGCCAGCGGTGCAGATTCCTACAATGAGCAGTTCTTC. Translation: CASGADSYNEQFF.

This chain joins TRBV27 and TRBJ1-2, with TRBD1 as a possible D gene (5 bases). The V end was cut by 3 bases, the J end by 6 bases, with 17 bases between. There are 15 residues in the CDR3. Germline lookup yields CDR1 MNHEY and CDR2 SMNVEV (reference sequence). CDR3 DNA sequence: TGTGCCAGCAGTTTCACCCACGGTTGGGGGGATGGCTACACCTTC. This encodes CASSFTHGWGDGYTF.

The V call is TRBV21-1, the J call TRBJ2-7; whether TRBD1, the table's D call, matches the DNA was not checked. TRBV21-1 is classified as a pseudogene. The CDR3 runs to 9 residues. The CDR3: CASSKQGCF. The CDR3 nucleotides read TGTGCCAGCAGCAAACAGGGTTGTTTC.

This clone has a single count. The chain joins TRBV19 to TRBJ2-7; TRBD2 might be the D (6 bases). Trimming pared 3 bases from V and 0 bases from J, leaving 12 bases between. Germline CDR1 and CDR2: LNHDA and SQIVND (reference sequence). The CDR3 is 15 residues long. The CDR3, as DNA: TGTGCCAGTAGTATGGGGGGACTTCTCTCCTACGAGCAGTACTTC. Encoded protein: CASSMGGLLSYEQYF.

V is TRBV4-2 and J is TRBJ1-2; no clear D gene. Looked up from germline, CDR1 is LGHNA and CDR2 is YNFKEQ. The V gene lost 0 bases and the J gene lost 3 bases, with 11 bases spanning the gap. This CDR3 is 15 amino acids long. The CDR3 sequence: CASSQDVDTYYGYTF. CDR3 nucleotide sequence: TGTGCCAGCAGCCAAGATGTAGACACCTACTATGGCTACACCTTC.

The rearrangement joins TRBV2 to TRBJ2-1, with 14 bases identical to TRBD2. Germline assignment: CDR1 SNHLY and CDR2 FYNNEI. V lost 6 bases and J lost 4; bases outside the gene matches: 5. The CDR3 sequence is 16 residues long. CDR3 sequence: CASRGLAGERYNEQFF. The CDR3 coding sequence is TGTGCCAGCAGGGGACTAGCGGGAGAGAGGTACAATGAGCAGTTCTTC.

The chain employs TRBV28 and TRBJ1-3; 7 nucleotides align to TRBD1. The V and J ends lost 5 bases and 4 bases, in that order; junction bases with no gene match: 11. The CDR3 is made up of 16 amino acids. Looked up from germline, CDR1 is MDHEN and CDR2 is SYDVKM. The CDR3 region is CASSNLRGIAGNTIYF. In nucleotides, the CDR3 is TGTGCCAGCAGTAACCTCAGGGGGATTGCGGGAAACACCATATATTTT.

The chain couples TRBV10-2 to TRBJ1-1; the match to TRBD1 covers 9 bases. With V trimmed by 7 bases and J by 5 bases, 11 bases remained unmatched. Per germline, CDR1 WSHSY and CDR2 SAAADI. This CDR3 region has 15 residues. CDR3 DNA sequence: TGCGCCAGCACCCTAGCGGGACAGGGAAGGACTGAAGCTTTCTTT. This translates into CASTLAGQGRTEAFF.

The rearrangement links TRBV7-3 to TRBJ2-3; 13 bases are a match to TRBD2. The germline gives CDR1 SGHTA, CDR2 FQGTGA. This CDR3 spans 19 amino acids. V lost 0 bases to trimming and J lost 1 base; unmatched junction nucleotides: 7. In DNA form, the CDR3 reads TGTGCCAGCAGCTTAACGGGATTCGGACTAGCGGGGGGCACAGATACGCAGTATTTT. Its protein is CASSLTGFGLAGGTDTQYF. The variable domain in full, with the rest retrieved from reference TRBV7-3 and TRBJ2-3, is GAGVSQTPSNKVTEKGKYVELRCDPISGHTALYWYRQSLGQGPEFLIYFQGTGAADDSGLPNDRFFAVRPEGSVSTLKIQRTERGDSAVYLCASSLTGFGLAGGTDTQYFGPGTRLTVL.

The chain has TRBV19 and TRBJ1-1, with D unclear. Germline assignment: CDR1 LNHDA and CDR2 SQIVND (reference sequence). The V end lost 0 bases, the J end lost 2 bases, and 4 bases lay between the germline ends. This CDR3 comprises 13 residues. The CDR3 DNA reads as TGTGCCAGTAGTATAGATTTTAACACTGAAGCTTTCTTT. Translated, it gives CASSIDFNTEAFF.

The chain employs TRBV6-1 and TRBJ2-1; possibly TRBD2 for D (5 bases). The CDR3 loop spans 15 amino acids. Germline CDR1 is MNHNS and CDR2 is SASEGT. Deletions cut 10 bases from V and 0 bases from J, with 16 bases between. The CDR3 DNA is TGTGCCACGCAAGGGTGGGAGAGCTCCTACAATGAGCAGTTCTTC. Its translation is CATQGWESSYNEQFF.

The V gene is TRBV2, the J gene TRBJ2-7; D unresolved. Germline V gives CDR1 SNHLY, CDR2 FYNNEI. Trimming stripped 5 bases from V and 3 bases from J, with 5 bases between. The CDR3 has 11 residues. CDR3: CASSQNYEQYF. The CDR3 DNA sequence: TGTGCCAGCAGTCAGAACTACGAGCAGTACTTC.

The J gene is TRBJ2-1, the V gene TRBV2; 11 bases line up with TRBD2. Unmatched junction bases numbered 8, after V lost 6 bases and J lost 1 base. Per germline, CDR1 SNHLY and CDR2 FYNNEI. The CDR3 covers 17 residues. As DNA, the CDR3 is TGTGCCAGCAGGTGGAAATGGACTAGCGGGTCCTACAATGAGCAGTTCTTC. It yields the protein CASRWKWTSGSYNEQFF.

The chain couples TRBV28 to TRBJ1-2, with unresolved D. V shed 7 bases and J shed 4 bases, with 16 bases lying between them. This CDR3 spans 14 amino acids. Germline CDR1 is MDHEN and CDR2 is SYDVKM. The CDR3 bases are TGTGCCAGCACCCTCGGGCAGATGGGCTATGGCTACACCTTC. It specifies CASTLGQMGYGYTF.

V is TRBV28 and J is TRBJ2-1, with 7 bases matching TRBD2. The V and J ends lost 10 bases and 9 bases, in that order; junction bases with no gene match: 12. This CDR3 has 13 residues. CDR1 and CDR2 from the germline V gene are MDHEN and SYDVKM. The CDR3 loop is CATASGHWPEQFF. The CDR3 DNA sequence: TGTGCCACCGCTAGCGGCCACTGGCCTGAGCAGTTCTTC.